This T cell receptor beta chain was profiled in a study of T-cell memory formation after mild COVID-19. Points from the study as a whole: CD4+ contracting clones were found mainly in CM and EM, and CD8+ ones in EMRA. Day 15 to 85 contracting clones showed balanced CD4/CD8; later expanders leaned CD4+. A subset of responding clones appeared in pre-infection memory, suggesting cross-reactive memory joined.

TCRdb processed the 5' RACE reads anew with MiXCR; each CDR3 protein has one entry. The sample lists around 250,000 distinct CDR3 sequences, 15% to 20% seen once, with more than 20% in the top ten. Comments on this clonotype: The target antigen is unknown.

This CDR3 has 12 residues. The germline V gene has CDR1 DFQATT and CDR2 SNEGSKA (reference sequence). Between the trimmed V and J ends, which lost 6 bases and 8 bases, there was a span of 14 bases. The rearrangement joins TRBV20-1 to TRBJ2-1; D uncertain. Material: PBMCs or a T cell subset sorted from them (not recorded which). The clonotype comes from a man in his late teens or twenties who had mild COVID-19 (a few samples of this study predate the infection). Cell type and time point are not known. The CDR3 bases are TGCAGTGCCCCGATGCGGCGAGATGAGCAGTTCTTC. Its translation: CSAPMRRDEQFF.